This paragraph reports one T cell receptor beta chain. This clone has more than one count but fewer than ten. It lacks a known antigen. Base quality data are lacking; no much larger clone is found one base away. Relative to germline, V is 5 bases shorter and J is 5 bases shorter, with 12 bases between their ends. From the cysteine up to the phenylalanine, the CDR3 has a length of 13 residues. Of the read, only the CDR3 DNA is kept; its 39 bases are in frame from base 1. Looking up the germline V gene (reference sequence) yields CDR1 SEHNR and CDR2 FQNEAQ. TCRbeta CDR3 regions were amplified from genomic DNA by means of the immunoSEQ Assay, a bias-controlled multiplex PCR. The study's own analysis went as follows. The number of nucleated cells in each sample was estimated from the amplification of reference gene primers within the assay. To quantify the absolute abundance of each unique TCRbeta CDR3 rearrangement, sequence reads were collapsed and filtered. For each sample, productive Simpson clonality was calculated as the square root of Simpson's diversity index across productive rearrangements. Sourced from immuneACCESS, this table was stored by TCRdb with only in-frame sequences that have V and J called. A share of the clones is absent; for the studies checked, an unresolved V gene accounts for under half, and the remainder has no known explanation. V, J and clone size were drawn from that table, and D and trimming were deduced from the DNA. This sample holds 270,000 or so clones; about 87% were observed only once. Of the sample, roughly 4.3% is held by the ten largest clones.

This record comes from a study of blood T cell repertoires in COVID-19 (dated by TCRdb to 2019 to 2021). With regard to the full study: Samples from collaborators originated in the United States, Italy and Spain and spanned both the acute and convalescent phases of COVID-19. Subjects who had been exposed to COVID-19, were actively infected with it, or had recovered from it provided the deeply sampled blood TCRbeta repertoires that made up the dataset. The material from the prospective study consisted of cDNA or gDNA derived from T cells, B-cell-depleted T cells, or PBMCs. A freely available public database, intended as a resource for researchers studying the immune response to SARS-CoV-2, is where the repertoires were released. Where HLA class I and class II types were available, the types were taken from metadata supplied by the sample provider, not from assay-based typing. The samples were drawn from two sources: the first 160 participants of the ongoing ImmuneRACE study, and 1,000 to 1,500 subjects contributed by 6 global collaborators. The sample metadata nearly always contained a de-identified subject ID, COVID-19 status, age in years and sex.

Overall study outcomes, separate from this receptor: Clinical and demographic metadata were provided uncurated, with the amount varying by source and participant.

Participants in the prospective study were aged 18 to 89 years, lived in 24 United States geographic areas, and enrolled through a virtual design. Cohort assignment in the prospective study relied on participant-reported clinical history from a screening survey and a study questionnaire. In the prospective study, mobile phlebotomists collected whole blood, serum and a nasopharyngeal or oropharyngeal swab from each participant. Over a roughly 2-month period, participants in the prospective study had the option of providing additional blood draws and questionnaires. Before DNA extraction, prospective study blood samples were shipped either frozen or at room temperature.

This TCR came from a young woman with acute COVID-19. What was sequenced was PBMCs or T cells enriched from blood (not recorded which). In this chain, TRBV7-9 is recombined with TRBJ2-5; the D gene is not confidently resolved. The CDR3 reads CASSLISEETQYF. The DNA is TGTGCCAGCAGCCTTATTTCGGAGGAGACCCAGTACTTC.